This T cell receptor beta chain is drawn from a study of regulatory T cells in long-lasting Graves disease. Overall study findings and caveats: Peripheral blood alone, not thyroid tissue, underwent study.

This clonotype was found many times. Its antigen is as yet unknown. Time point defined: newly diagnosed GD, antithyroid drugs for less than 3 months. Scientists built the TCR library using RNA that was extracted from PBMCs. Diagnoses of Graves' disease were made by American Thyroid Association guidelines. CDR3 regions were amplified by Arm-PCR using iRepertoire HTBI primers to build TCR beta libraries. Original handling: Looking across samples, the authors found under 70 TRBV and some 15 TRBJ segments. TCRdb re-called the multiplex PCR reads with MiXCR, one entry per CDR3 protein. TCRdb's processing, not the authors' own work, is the source of the V and J calls. The sample has 350,000 to 400,000 distinct CDR3 sequences, about a sixth seen once. Germline CDR1 SGHRS, CDR2 YFSETQ. The CDR3 is made up of 13 amino acids. V shed 4 bases and J shed 3 bases, with 11 bases lying between them.

The sequence was obtained from a female donor with Graves disease. Sequenced material: peripheral blood mononuclear cells (PBMCs), taken at new diagnosis, from a patient treated with antithyroid drugs. This sequence joins TRBV5-1 and TRBJ2-7; TRBD1 might be the D (6 bases). This CDR3 reads CASSPGQIYEQYF. The CDR3 DNA sequence: TGCGCCAGCAGCCCCGGACAGATCTACGAGCAGTACTTC.